The 31 T cell receptor beta chains presented below share a single source sample, sequenced in a study of blood T cell repertoires in COVID-19. TCRdb's table, derived via immunoSEQ multiplex PCR, lists solely in-frame clones and lacks some. The sample holds roughly 67,000 clones; roughly 92% are singletons and the top ten take 2.9%. Input material: peripheral blood. Source of these receptors: a man between 65 and 79 years old with active COVID-19.

The V gene is TRBV5-1, the J gene TRBJ1-4; D ambiguous. Germline loops: CDR1 SGHRS, CDR2 YFSETQ. CDR3 length: 15 amino acids. The V end lost 0 bases, the J end lost 6 bases, and 12 bases lay between the germline ends. The CDR3 region has the DNA TGCGCCAGCAGCTTGGCCGAGGGATTTTATGAAAAACTGTTTTTT. Translated: CASSLAEGFYEKLFF.

The chain uses TRBV7-9 and TRBJ2-1; unclear D gene. The CDR3 sequence is 12 residues long. V was clipped by 5 bases and J by 7 bases, with 9 bases between them. Looked up from germline, CDR1 is SEHNR and CDR2 is FQNEAQ (reference sequence). CDR3 DNA: TGTGCCAGCAGCCCCACTCGAAATGAGCAGTTCTTC. Protein sequence: CASSPTRNEQFF.

This clone has only one observation. V is TRBV13 and J is TRBJ1-4; 9 bases align to TRBD1. The germline V gene has CDR1 PRHDT and CDR2 FYEKMQ (reference sequence). The V and J ends lost 1 base and 0 bases, in that order; junction bases with no gene match: 9. CDR3 length: 19 residues. DNA for the CDR3: TGTGCCAGCAGCTTAGCCACAGGGGGCCGTACTGCAACTAATGAAAAACTGTTTTTT. Translated, it gives CASSLATGGRTATNEKLFF.

The chain uses TRBV27 and TRBJ1-2; 7 bases are shared with TRBD1. CDR1 and CDR2 (germline): MNHEY, SMNVEV (reference sequence). V was clipped by 4 bases and J by 4 bases; unmatched bases: 15. This CDR3 contains 17 residues. CDR3 residues: CASSSRQGQSLGYGYTF. In DNA form, the CDR3 reads TGTGCCAGCAGTTCTCGACAGGGACAATCCTTAGGCTATGGCTACACCTTC.

The chain has TRBV28 and TRBJ2-1; 7 bases are a match to TRBD1. Trimming at V came to 7 bases and at J to 2 bases, leaving 5 bases not matched to a gene. The length of the CDR3 is 14 residues. CDR1 is MDHEN, CDR2 SYDVKM, per germline. CDR3 loop: CASNRGMAYNEQFF. For the CDR3, the DNA is TGTGCCAGCAACAGGGGTATGGCCTACAATGAGCAGTTCTTC.

This chain uses TRBV6-6 with TRBJ1-2; D not resolved. V gave up 0 bases and J gave up 8 bases, with 10 bases separating them. Germline V gene sequence: CDR1 MNHNY, CDR2 SVGAGI (reference sequence). This CDR3 contains 13 residues. In DNA, the CDR3 is TGTGCCAGCAGTTACTCCTCCGAGGGAGGCTACACCTTC. Its translation is CASSYSSEGGYTF.

The J gene is TRBJ2-7, the V gene TRBV4-2; maybe TRBD1 (6 bases). The germline gives CDR1 LGHNA, CDR2 YNFKEQ. V lost 3 bases and J lost 3, with 6 bases in between. The length of the CDR3 is 12 residues. The DNA for the CDR3 is TGTGCCAGCAGCCAGGACAGCTACGAGCAGTACTTC. Amino acids: CASSQDSYEQYF.

V and J are TRBV6-2 or TRBV6-3 and TRBJ1-4, with 7 nucleotides matching TRBD1. J was trimmed by 7 bases and V by 1 base; bases with no gene match: 9. The length of the CDR3 is 16 residues. Per the germline V gene, CDR1 is MNHEY and CDR2 is SVGEGT. CDR3 in DNA: TGTGCCAGCAGTTACTACACAGGGGAAGTCGGTGAAAAACTGTTTTTT. This sequence encodes CASSYYTGEVGEKLFF.

The chain employs TRBV7-9 and TRBJ2-5, with D perhaps TRBD1 (6 bases). The V and J ends lost 4 bases and 1 base respectively, with 13 bases between them. The CDR3 is 15 amino acids. Germline V gives CDR1 SEHNR, CDR2 FQNEAQ (reference sequence). CDR3 region: CASSSTQGRQETQYF. The CDR3 nucleotides read TGTGCCAGCAGCTCCACACAGGGTCGCCAAGAGACCCAGTACTTC.

The chain links TRBV10-3 to TRBJ1-1; TRBD1 might be the D (6 bases). Trimming took 0 bases from V and 1 from J, leaving 9 bases between them. The length of the CDR3 is 15 residues. Germline V CDR1 and CDR2: ENHRY, SYGVKD. CDR3 DNA sequence: TGTGCCATCAGTGAGTCGGGACAACAGAACACTGAAGCTTTCTTT. Its translation: CAISESGQQNTEAFF.

CDR3 amino acids: CASSASAGVNEQFF. The CDR3 coding sequence is TGTGCCAGCAGCGCCTCGGCAGGGGTCAATGAGCAGTTCTTC. This chain links TRBV9 with TRBJ2-1; D possibly corresponds to TRBD1 (6 bases). The CDR3 runs 14 residues. Germline V gives CDR1 SGDLS, CDR2 YYNGEE. Trimming pared 3 bases from V and 6 bases from J, leaving 13 bases between.

CDR3 amino acids: CASSPPGETQYF. The CDR3 bases are TGCGCCAGCAGCCCCCCAGGAGAGACCCAGTACTTC. The chain combines TRBV5-1 with TRBJ2-5; D unclear. The length of the CDR3 is 12 residues. Trimming removed 4 bases at V and 4 bases at J, with 8 bases between. The germline V gene has CDR1 SGHRS and CDR2 YFSETQ. The variable domain in full, completed from reference TRBV5-1 and TRBJ2-5, reads KAGVTQTPRYLIKTRGQQVTLSCSPISGHRSVSWYQQTPGQGLQFLFEYFSETQRNKGNFPGRFSGRQFSNSRSEMNVSTLELGDSALYLCASSPPGETQYFGPGTRLLVL.

The chain has TRBV7-3 and TRBJ2-2; 7 bases fit TRBD1. V lost 4 bases and J lost 5; bases outside the gene matches: 4. The CDR3 totals 14 residues. Germline CDR1 and CDR2: SGHTA and FQGTGA. The CDR3 spells CASSSPGQTGELFF. CDR3 coding DNA: TGTGCCAGCAGCTCCCCGGGACAGACCGGGGAGCTGTTTTTT.

The V call is TRBV18, the J call TRBJ2-6; D uncertain. Trimming removed 5 bases from V and 0 bases from J, with 11 bases in between. The CDR3 has 16 amino acids. CDR1 and CDR2 (germline): KGHSH, LQKENI. The CDR3 spells CASSTNRFSGANVLTF. CDR3 DNA: TGTGCCAGCTCAACTAATAGATTCTCTGGGGCCAACGTCCTGACTTTC.

The chain carries TRBV11-2 and TRBJ2-7; possibly TRBD1 for D (5 bases). V lost 0 bases and J lost 3, with 15 bases in between. CDR3 length: 16 amino acids. From germline, CDR1 is SGHAT and CDR2 FQNNGV. CDR3 protein: CASSLEGQGRLYEQYV. Here the CDR3 DNA reads TGTGCCAGCAGCTTAGAGGGGCAGGGTCGACTCTACGAGCAGTACGTC.

The chain recombines TRBV6-5 with TRBJ1-4, with 7 bases lining up with TRBD1. The J segment lost 5 bases and the V segment lost 6 bases, leaving 0 bases of the junction unmatched. The CDR3 sequence is 12 residues long. Germline assignment: CDR1 MNHEY and CDR2 SVGAGI. CDR3 sequence (DNA): TGTGCCAGCAGGACAGGGAATGAAAAACTGTTTTTT. As protein: CASRTGNEKLFF.

The count of this clone is one. The sample has other DNA sequences that encode this CDR3 too. J is TRBJ1-4 and V is TRBV5-1, with TRBD1 identical over 9 bases. Losses at the gene ends were 3 bases for V and 4 bases for J; bases not matched to a gene: 1. Germline CDR1 reads SGHRS; CDR2 reads YFSETQ. The CDR3 sequence is 14 residues long. CDR3 DNA sequence: TGCGCCAGCAGCTCGGGACAGGGTAATGAAAAACTGTTTTTT. The encoded protein is CASSSGQGNEKLFF.

With regard to this clone: Other DNA sequences in the same sample also yield this CDR3. The chain has TRBV9 and TRBJ2-2; no clear D. CDR1 SGDLS and CDR2 YYNGEE come from the germline V gene. This CDR3 is 14 amino acids long. V gave up 0 bases and J gave up 1 base, with 4 bases separating them. Here the CDR3 reads CASSVGGNTGELFF. CDR3 nucleotide sequence: TGTGCCAGCAGCGTAGGAGGGAACACCGGGGAGCTGTTTTTT.

The chain employs TRBV27 and TRBJ2-7; 10 bases are a match to TRBD1. With V trimmed by 3 bases and J by 4 bases, 6 bases remained unmatched. This CDR3 has 15 residues. CDR1 and CDR2 (germline): MNHEY, SMNVEV (reference sequence). DNA for the CDR3: TGTGCCAGCAGTTTCAAGGGACAGGGGATGTACGAGCAGTACTTC. This gives the protein CASSFKGQGMYEQYF.

V and J are TRBV18 and TRBJ2-7; 9 bases map to TRBD2. The V gene's germline CDR1 is KGHSH and CDR2 LQKENI. V gave up 3 bases and J gave up 0 bases; unmatched junction bases: 0. This CDR3 region has 14 residues. The CDR3 loop is CASSPTSGSYEQYV. The CDR3 DNA sequence: TGTGCCAGCTCACCGACTAGCGGCTCCTACGAGCAGTACGTC.

The chain recombines TRBV5-4 with TRBJ2-3; D is undetermined. The CDR3 is made up of 15 amino acids. V was clipped by 2 bases and J by 0 bases, with 10 bases between them. The germline gives CDR1 SGHNT, CDR2 YYREEE (reference sequence). DNA of the CDR3: TGTGCCAGCAGCTTTAGGCGGTCTAGCACAGATACGCAGTATTTT. Its translation is CASSFRRSSTDTQYF.

This chain uses TRBV11-2 with TRBJ1-2; D gene unclear. V lost 5 bases and J 8 bases, leaving 21 bases between the germline ends. The CDR3 has 15 residues. Germline V gene data show CDR1 as SGHAT and CDR2 as FQNNGV. CDR3 in DNA: TGTGCCAGCAGCCCGAGGCCGGAGATGAGTCTCGGCTACACCTTC. Translated, it gives CASSPRPEMSLGYTF.

The rearrangement joins TRBV11-3 to TRBJ2-7; 7 bases are a match to TRBD1. CDR1 and CDR2 from the germline V gene are SGHNT and YENEEA. V was clipped by 3 bases and J by 3 bases; unmatched bases: 5. The CDR3 totals 14 residues. CDR3 bases: TGTGCCAGCAGCTTTAGGGGGCCTTACTACGAGCAGTACTTC. This gives the protein CASSFRGPYYEQYF.

This clone occurred once. V usage is TRBV5-5 and J usage is TRBJ2-3; TRBD2 aligns across 10 bases. Germline values: CDR1 SGHKS, CDR2 YYEKEE (reference sequence). Germline trimming cut 0 bases from V and 1 base from J; bases unmatched to any gene: 2. The CDR3 extends over 16 amino acids. The CDR3 reads CASSLGTSGGTDTQYF. DNA for the CDR3: TGTGCCAGCAGCTTGGGGACTAGCGGAGGCACAGATACGCAGTATTTT. The full variable domain, its missing parts supplied by reference TRBV5-5 and TRBJ2-3, is DAGVTQSPTHLIKTRGQQVTLRCSPISGHKSVSWYQQVLGQGPQFIFQYYEKEERGRGNFPDRFSARQFPNYSSELNVNALLLGDSALYLCASSLGTSGGTDTQYFGPGTRLTVL.

The chain is built from TRBV6-5 and TRBJ2-7; D gene ambiguous. The V gene lost 7 bases and the J gene lost 1 base, with 8 bases spanning the gap. Per germline, CDR1 MNHEY and CDR2 SVGAGI. The CDR3 spans 12 residues. CDR3 amino acids: CASNADSYEQYF. The CDR3 nucleotides are TGTGCCAGCAATGCGGATTCCTACGAGCAGTACTTC.

The chain uses TRBV25-1 and TRBJ1-6, with no clear D. There are 11 residues in the CDR3. Germline CDR1 MGHDK, CDR2 SYGVNS. Between the trimmed V and J ends, which lost 3 bases and 9 bases, there was a span of 3 bases. The CDR3 sequence: CASSDSSPLHF. In DNA, the CDR3 is TGTGCCAGCAGTGATAGTTCACCCCTCCACTTT.

A single count supports this clone. The rearrangement joins TRBV25-1 to TRBJ1-2; maybe TRBD1 (6 bases). The CDR3 runs 15 residues. The ends were cut back, 3 bases at V and 3 bases at J, with 14 bases in the middle. The germline V gene encodes CDR1 MGHDK and CDR2 SYGVNS. CDR3 loop: CASSDRSTGYYGYTF. As DNA, the CDR3 is TGTGCCAGCAGTGACCGTTCCACAGGGTACTATGGCTACACCTTC.

The sample holds one count of this clone. The DNA of the CDR3 is TGTGCCAGCAGACAGGGAGGGGTAGAGACCCAGTACTTC. Translation gives CASRQGGVETQYF. The V and J genes are TRBV2 and TRBJ2-5, with a possible D match to TRBD2 (7 bases). The CDR3 has 13 amino acids. The V end lost 6 bases, the J end lost 4 bases, and 12 bases lay between the germline ends. Per germline, CDR1 SNHLY and CDR2 FYNNEI.

The V and J genes are TRBV19 and TRBJ1-1, with 7 nucleotides matching TRBD1. Germline V gene sequence: CDR1 LNHDA, CDR2 SQIVND (reference sequence). The CDR3 is 14 residues long. V lost 8 bases to trimming and J lost 1 base; unmatched junction nucleotides: 7. CDR3 DNA: TGTGCCAGTCAACGACAGGGTCAGAACACTGAAGCTTTCTTT. Its translation: CASQRQGQNTEAFF.

The chain combines TRBV28 with TRBJ1-5, with D unclear. Germline-derived CDR1 and CDR2 are MDHEN and SYDVKM. The CDR3 is 14 residues long. Trimming took off 1 base at V and 6 bases at J, with 10 bases between the two ends. This CDR3 reads CASSLLEGGQPQHF. The CDR3 DNA sequence: TGTGCCAGCAGTTTATTAGAGGGCGGTCAGCCCCAGCATTTT.

V gene TRBV9 combines with J gene TRBJ1-1; D is ambiguous. Trimming left V 4 bases short and J 0 bases short, with 10 bases between. There are 14 residues in the CDR3. Germline CDR1 SGDLS, CDR2 YYNGEE. The CDR3 protein is CASSPHPLNTEAFF. CDR3 DNA: TGTGCCAGCAGCCCACATCCCTTGAACACTGAAGCTTTCTTT.